Sequencing of this TCR beta chain was carried out in a study of memory CD8 T cells in hepatitis C reinfection. Sequenced by immunoSEQ multiplex PCR; TCRdb stores in-frame clones only, minus some. The sample comprises tens of thousands of clones, about 90% of which are singletons, and less than 1.2% rests with the top ten. Time point given: pre-reinfection, 55 to 20 weeks before reinfection detection. TCR sequencing was done directly ex vivo on sorted cells, without expansion in vitro. Germline CDR1 reads MNHNY; CDR2 reads SVGAGI (reference sequence). The CDR3 extends over 11 amino acids. Trimming shortened V by 7 bases and J by 2 bases, and 5 bases separated the two germline ends.

Sequencing used naive CD8+ T cells sorted from blood. The sequence was obtained from a man younger than 35 with hepatitis C virus infection. This chain uses TRBV6-6 with TRBJ1-1; D is unresolved. This CDR3 is CASNKNTEAFF. The CDR3 DNA is TGTGCCAGCAACAAAAACACTGAAGCTTTCTTT.